Here is one T cell receptor beta chain with its context. Antigen specificity is unknown. Measured with immunoSEQ multiplex PCR; TCRdb has only the in-frame clones, and not every one. The sample yields about 120,000 clones, 70% to 90% seen once. This sample was taken from a study of T cell responses to AZD1222 COVID-19 vaccine. General study findings and limits: Females made up more of the donors, who were largely white British, and clonal diversity may have come out too low. Spike as a whole was targeted by vaccine-associated CD4 TCRs, dominant at 160-218 and 743-854. Of spike-specific TCRs, nearly half reportedly target regions left unmutated in variants. The peak T cell response came first, and repertoires were sampled only after it.

Germline assignment: CDR1 LNHNV and CDR2 YYDKDF (reference sequence). V was cut by 0 bases and J by 1 base, with 12 bases left in between. The CDR3 extends over 16 amino acids. Source: peripheral blood, taken on day 0 of AZD1222 vaccination. V gene TRBV15 combines with J gene TRBJ1-2; D uncertain. This sequence was found in an adult in good health. DNA for the CDR3: TGTGCCACCAGCAGAGATCACGGGGATCGTAACTATGGCTACACCTTC. Its translation is CATSRDHGDRNYGYTF.